Below, one T cell receptor beta chain is given with its context. What it binds is not known. This CDR3 contains 12 residues. Germline V gene lookup returns CDR1 SGHTA and CDR2 FQGNSA. Trimming removed 2 bases from V and 6 bases from J, with 7 bases in between. A fixed DNA input of roughly 0.35 ug was used per bulk PBMC sample. Libraries were prepared by immunoSEQ multiplex PCR; TCRdb keeps only in-frame clonotypes and omits some of them. Here the sample spans 6,000 or so clones, about 88% being singletons. This specimen belongs to a study of blood T cell dynamics during melanoma immunotherapy. Findings of the study overall: Unlike progressors, later disease-control patients had W3 repertoires gaining clonality or diversity.

Time point here: pre-treatment baseline. This chain joins TRBV7-2 and TRBJ1-1; D is undetermined. Sequenced here: blood, sampled from a patient treated with checkpoint blockade. This TCR was recovered from a human donor with melanoma. The CDR3, as DNA: TGTGCCAGCAGCTTATTTGAGGCTGAAGCTTTCTTT. Translated, it gives CASSLFEAEAFF.